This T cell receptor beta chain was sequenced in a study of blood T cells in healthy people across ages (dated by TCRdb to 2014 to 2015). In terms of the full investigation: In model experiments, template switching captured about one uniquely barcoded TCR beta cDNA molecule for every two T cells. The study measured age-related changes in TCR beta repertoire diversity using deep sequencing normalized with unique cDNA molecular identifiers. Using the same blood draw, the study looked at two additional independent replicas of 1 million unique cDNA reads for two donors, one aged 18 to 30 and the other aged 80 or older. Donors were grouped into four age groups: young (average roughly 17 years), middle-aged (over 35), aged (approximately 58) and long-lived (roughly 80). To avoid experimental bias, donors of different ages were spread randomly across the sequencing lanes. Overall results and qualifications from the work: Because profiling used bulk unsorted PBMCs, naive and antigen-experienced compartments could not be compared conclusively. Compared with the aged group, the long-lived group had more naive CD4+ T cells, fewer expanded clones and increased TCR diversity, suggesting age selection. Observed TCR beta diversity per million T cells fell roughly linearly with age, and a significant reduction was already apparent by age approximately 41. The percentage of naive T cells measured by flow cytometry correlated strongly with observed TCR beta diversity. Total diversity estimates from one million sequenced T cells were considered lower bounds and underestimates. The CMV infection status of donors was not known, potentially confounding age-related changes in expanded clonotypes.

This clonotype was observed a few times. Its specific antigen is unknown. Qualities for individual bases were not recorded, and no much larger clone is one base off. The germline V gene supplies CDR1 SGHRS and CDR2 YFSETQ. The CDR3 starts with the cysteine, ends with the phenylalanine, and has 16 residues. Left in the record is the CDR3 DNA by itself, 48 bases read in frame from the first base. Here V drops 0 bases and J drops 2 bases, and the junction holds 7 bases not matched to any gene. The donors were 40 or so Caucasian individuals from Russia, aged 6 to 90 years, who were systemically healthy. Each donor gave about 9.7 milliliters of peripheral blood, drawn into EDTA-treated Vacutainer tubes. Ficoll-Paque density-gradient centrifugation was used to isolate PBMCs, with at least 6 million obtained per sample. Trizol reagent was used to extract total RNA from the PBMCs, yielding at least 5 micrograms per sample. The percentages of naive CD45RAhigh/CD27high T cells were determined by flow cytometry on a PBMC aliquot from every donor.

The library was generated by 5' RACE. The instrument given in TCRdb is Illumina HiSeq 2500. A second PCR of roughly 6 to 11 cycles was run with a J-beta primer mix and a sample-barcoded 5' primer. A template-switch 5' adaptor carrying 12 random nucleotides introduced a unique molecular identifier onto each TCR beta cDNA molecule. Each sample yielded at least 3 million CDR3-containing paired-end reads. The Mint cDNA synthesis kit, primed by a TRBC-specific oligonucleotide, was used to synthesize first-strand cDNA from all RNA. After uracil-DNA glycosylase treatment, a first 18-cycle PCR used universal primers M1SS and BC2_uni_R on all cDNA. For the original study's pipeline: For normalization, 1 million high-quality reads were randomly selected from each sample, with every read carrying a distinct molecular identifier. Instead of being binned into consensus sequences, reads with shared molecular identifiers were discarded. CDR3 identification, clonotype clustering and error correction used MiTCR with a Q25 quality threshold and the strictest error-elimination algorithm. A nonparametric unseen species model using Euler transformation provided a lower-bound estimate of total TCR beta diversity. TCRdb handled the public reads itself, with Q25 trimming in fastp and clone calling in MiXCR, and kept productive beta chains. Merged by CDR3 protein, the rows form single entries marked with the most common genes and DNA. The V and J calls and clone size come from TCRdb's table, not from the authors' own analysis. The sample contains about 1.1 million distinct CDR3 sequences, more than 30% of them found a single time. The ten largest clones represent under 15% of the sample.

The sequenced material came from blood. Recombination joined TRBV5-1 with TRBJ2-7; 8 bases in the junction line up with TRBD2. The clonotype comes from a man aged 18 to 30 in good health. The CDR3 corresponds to CASSLEAGAVPYEQYF. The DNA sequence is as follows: TGCGCCAGCAGCTTGGAAGCGGGGGCTGTACCCTACGAGCAGTACTTC.